This TCR beta chain stems from a study of identical twins. A word on this clonotype: Its target is not known.

The ends lost 5 bases at V and 1 base at J; junction bases unmatched: 10. CDR3 size: 17 residues. CDR1 SGHTA and CDR2 FQGNSA come from the germline V gene. Overall study results and limits: Researchers caution that invariant MAIT and iNKT cells could partly confound zero-insertion analyses. Findings depended on cross-sectional statistics rather than tracking the same donors.

TCRdb reanalysed the 5' RACE reads using MiXCR and keeps one entry per CDR3 protein. The sample consists of roughly 1.6 million distinct CDR3 sequences, under 35% of them appearing once. The sample consisted of cord blood. The TCR sequence derives from a newborn girl in good health. This sequence joins TRBV7-2 and TRBJ1-4; 7 nucleotides match TRBD1. The CDR3 nucleotides are TGTGCCAGCAGCGGATCAGGGGGAGTAAGAACTAATGAAAAACTGTTTTTT. Translation gives CASSGSGGVRTNEKLFF.